These 7 T cell receptor beta chains were sequenced from one sample in a study of T-cell reconstitution after alpha-beta-depleted transplantation in children. Preparation of the TCRbeta library used unique molecular identifiers. TCRdb independently ran MiXCR on the PCR reads; one entry per CDR3 protein. Among a few hundred thousand distinct CDR3 sequences listed, 15% to 20% were seen once. The sequenced sample was PBMCs from the stem cell graft donor, obtained from the stem cell graft. Receptors originate from a human donor who donated a stem cell graft to a child with acute lymphoblastic leukemia.

This clonotype was counted only a few times. The V call is TRBV27, the J call TRBJ2-7; D might be TRBD1 (5 bases). The CDR3 extends over 15 amino acids. Trimming removed 0 bases at V and 2 bases at J, with 11 bases between. CDR1 is MNHEY and CDR2 is SMNVEV in the germline V gene (reference sequence). CDR3 residues: CASSLSGALAYEQYF. CDR3 sequence (DNA): TGTGCCAGCAGTTTATCAGGGGCGCTCGCCTACGAGCAGTACTTC.

In this sample, this clonotype turned up a few times. The junction shows a germline mismatch at one end, possibly a read error. The CDR3: CSAENIAGTTDTQYF. For the CDR3, the DNA is TGCAGCGCTGAAAATATAGCGGGTACCACAGATACGCAGTATTTT. The chain has TRBV29-1 and TRBJ2-3; 7 positions match TRBD2. In germline, CDR1 is SQVTM, CDR2 ANQGSEA. The CDR3 runs to 15 residues.

The genes are TRBV12-3 or TRBV12-4 and TRBJ1-1; unclear D gene. The CDR3 is made up of 11 amino acids. Trimming removed 10 bases at V and 3 bases at J, with 9 bases between. The CDR3 DNA reads as TGTGCCACGGGTAGGGACACTGAAGCTTTCTTT. Its translation is CATGRDTEAFF.

The chain is built from TRBV29-1 and TRBJ1-5; the D gene is possibly TRBD1 (5 bases). V dropped 0 bases and J dropped 4 bases, with 7 bases sitting between them. The germline V gene has CDR1 SQVTM and CDR2 ANQGSEA. The CDR3 length is 13 residues. The CDR3 coding sequence is TGCAGCGTTGAAGATGGGGGAAATCAGCCCCAGCATTTT. Its translation: CSVEDGGNQPQHF. The whole variable domain, remainder taken from reference TRBV29-1 and TRBJ1-5, is SAVISQKPSRDICQRGTSLTIQCQVDSQVTMMFWYRQQPGQSLTLIATANQGSEATYESGFVIDKFPISRPNLTFSTLTVSNMSPEDSSIYLCSVEDGGNQPQHFGDGTRLSIL.

This clonotype was picked up many times. Here the CDR3 reads CASSLWTGGTDTQYF. CDR3 nucleotide sequence: TGTGCCAGCAGTCTGTGGACAGGGGGGACAGATACGCAGTATTTT. The V and J genes are TRBV12-3 or TRBV12-4 and TRBJ2-3; 10 bases are a match to TRBD1. CDR3 size: 15 residues. The trim removed 5 bases at V and 3 bases at J, leaving 5 bases unmatched.

The CDR3 reads CATSRGSNPGNTIYF. Here the CDR3 DNA reads TGTGCCACCAGCAGAGGCTCCAATCCTGGAAACACCATATATTTT. The gene calls are TRBV15 and TRBJ1-3, with D uncertain. Trimming removed 1 base from V and 2 bases from J, with 9 bases in between. This CDR3 comprises 15 residues. Germline lookup yields CDR1 LNHNV and CDR2 YYDKDF (reference sequence).

The chain uses TRBV5-1 and TRBJ1-1; D is undetermined. Germline CDR1 is SGHRS and CDR2 is YFSETQ. V lost 1 base, J lost 2 bases, and 9 bases lay in between. This CDR3 contains 14 residues. The CDR3 region has the DNA TGCGCCAGCAGCTTGACAGATCAAAACACTGAAGCTTTCTTT. Protein sequence: CASSLTDQNTEAFF. Full variable domain (remainder filled in from reference TRBV5-1 and TRBJ1-1): KAGVTQTPRYLIKTRGQQVTLSCSPISGHRSVSWYQQTPGQGLQFLFEYFSETQRNKGNFPGRFSGRQFSNSRSEMNVSTLELGDSALYLCASSLTDQNTEAFFGQGTRLTVV.